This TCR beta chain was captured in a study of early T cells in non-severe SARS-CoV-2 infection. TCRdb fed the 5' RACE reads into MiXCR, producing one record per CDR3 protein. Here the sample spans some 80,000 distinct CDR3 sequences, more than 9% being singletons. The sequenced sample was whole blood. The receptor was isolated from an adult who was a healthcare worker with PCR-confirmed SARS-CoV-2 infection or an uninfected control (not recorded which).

CDR3 region: CASSLIAPEQFF. The CDR3 DNA sequence: TGTGCCAGCAGCTTAATTGCGCCTGAGCAGTTCTTC. The chain joins TRBV7-9 to TRBJ2-1; D unclear. The CDR3 is made up of 12 amino acids. Germline V lookup: CDR1 SEHNR, CDR2 FQNEAQ (reference sequence). The ends were cut back, 2 bases at V and 9 bases at J, with 8 bases in the middle.